A single sample gave rise to the 2 T cell receptor beta chains below, sequenced in a study of shared clonotypes between healthy human individuals. TCRdb's copy holds only in-frame clones and misses some; the assay was immunoSEQ multiplex PCR. This table has 2 million to 3 million clones, over 85% appearing once. Source material: naive CD4+ T cells from PBMCs. Subset noted: CD45RA+ positively selected. Receptors originate from a man aged 18 to 35 in good health. Some clones in this sample may be carry-over from other donors' samples.

The genes are TRBV28 and TRBJ2-1, with 11 nucleotides matching TRBD2. This CDR3 spans 16 amino acids. Germline CDR1 and CDR2: MDHEN and SYDVKM. V trimming: 5 bases; J trimming: 7 bases; junction bases outside the gene matches: 10. CDR3: CASSPGGLAGGNEQFF. CDR3 sequence (DNA): TGTGCCAGCAGTCCGGGGGGTCTAGCGGGAGGAAATGAGCAGTTCTTC. Supplemented by reference TRBV28 and TRBJ2-1, the full variable domain reads DVKVTQSSRYLVKRTGEKVFLECVQDMDHENMFWYRQDPGLGLRLIYFSYDVKMKEKGDIPEGYSVSREKKERFSLILESASTNQTSMYLCASSPGGLAGGNEQFFGPGTRLTVL.

For this clone: One end of the junction fails to match germline, which may point to a read error. The chain has TRBV19 and TRBJ1-1; possible D gene TRBD1, 5 bases. The CDR3 runs 11 residues. The germline gives CDR1 LNHDA, CDR2 SQIVND (reference sequence). DNA for the CDR3: TGTGCCAGGGAGACAGTTCCCCAAGTCGGTTTT. It specifies CARETVPQVGF.